What follows is one T cell receptor (beta chain) and its context. These data originate in a study of blood T cell repertoires in COVID-19. TCRdb keeps only in-frame clones here, not all; method: immunoSEQ multiplex PCR. This sample carries 250,000 to 300,000 clones, 84% of them seen once, and the ten largest clones take 4% to 4.5%. The CDR3 totals 16 residues. With V trimmed by 6 bases and J by 0 bases, 5 bases remained unmatched. The V gene's germline CDR1 is MDHEN and CDR2 SYDVKM. The sequenced material came from peripheral blood. This TCR derives from a man aged 60 to 69 with acute or convalescent COVID-19. This chain connects TRBV28 to TRBJ2-1; 10 bases fit TRBD2. The CDR3 bases are TGTGCCAGCAGATCCTCTAGCGGGAGCTCCTACAATGAGCAGTTCTTC. Translated: CASRSSSGSSYNEQFF.